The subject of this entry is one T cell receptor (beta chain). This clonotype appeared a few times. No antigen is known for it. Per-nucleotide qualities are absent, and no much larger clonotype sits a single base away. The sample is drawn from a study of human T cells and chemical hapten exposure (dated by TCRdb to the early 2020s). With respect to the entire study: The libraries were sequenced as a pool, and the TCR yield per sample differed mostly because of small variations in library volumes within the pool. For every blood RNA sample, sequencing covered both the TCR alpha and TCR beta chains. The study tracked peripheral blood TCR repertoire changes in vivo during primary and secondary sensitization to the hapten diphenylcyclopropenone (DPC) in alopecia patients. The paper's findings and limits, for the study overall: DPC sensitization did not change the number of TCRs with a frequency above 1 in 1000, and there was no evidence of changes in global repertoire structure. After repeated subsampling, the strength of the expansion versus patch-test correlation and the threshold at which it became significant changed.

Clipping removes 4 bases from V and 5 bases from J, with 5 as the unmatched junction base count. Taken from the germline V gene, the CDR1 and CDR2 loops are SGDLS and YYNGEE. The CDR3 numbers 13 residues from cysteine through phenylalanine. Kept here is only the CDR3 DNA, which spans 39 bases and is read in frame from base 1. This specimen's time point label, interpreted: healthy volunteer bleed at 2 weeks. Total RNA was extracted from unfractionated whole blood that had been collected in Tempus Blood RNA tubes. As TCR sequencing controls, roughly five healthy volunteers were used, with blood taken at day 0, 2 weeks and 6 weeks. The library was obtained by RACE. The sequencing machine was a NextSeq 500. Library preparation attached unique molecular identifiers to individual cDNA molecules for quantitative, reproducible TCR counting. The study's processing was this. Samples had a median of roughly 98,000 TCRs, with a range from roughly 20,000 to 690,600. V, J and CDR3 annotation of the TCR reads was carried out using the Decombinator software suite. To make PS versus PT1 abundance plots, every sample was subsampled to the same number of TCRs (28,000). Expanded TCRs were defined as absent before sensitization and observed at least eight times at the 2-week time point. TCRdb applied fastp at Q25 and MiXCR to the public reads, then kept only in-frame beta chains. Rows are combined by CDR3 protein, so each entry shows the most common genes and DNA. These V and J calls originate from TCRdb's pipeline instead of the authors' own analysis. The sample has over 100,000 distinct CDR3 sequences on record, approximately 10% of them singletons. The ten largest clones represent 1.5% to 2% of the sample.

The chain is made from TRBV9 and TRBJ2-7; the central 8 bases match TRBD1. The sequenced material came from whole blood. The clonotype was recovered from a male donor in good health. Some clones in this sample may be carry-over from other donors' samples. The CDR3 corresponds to CASSTQGADEQYF. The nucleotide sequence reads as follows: TGTGCCAGCAGCACTCAGGGGGCTGACGAGCAGTACTTC.